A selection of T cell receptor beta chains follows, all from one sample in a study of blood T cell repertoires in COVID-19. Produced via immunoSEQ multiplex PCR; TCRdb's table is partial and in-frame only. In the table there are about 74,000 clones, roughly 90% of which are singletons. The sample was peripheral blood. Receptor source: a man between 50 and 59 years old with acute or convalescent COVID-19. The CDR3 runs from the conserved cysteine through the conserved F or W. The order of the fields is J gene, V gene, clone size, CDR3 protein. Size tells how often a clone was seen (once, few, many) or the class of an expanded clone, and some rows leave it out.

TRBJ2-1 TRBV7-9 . CASSPERGGYNEQFF
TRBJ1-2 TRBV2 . CASSRQGNYGYTF
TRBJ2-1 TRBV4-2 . CASSRRTSGYNEQFF
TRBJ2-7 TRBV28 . CASSSRLGGALAIGVEQYF
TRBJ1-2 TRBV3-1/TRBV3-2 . CASSQDQQGYGYTF
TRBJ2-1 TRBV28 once CASSLSRDRGYEQFF
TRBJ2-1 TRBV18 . CASSPEQGAANEQFF
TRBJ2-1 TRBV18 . CASSPMGQGGNEQFF
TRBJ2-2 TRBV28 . CASSPPGPNTGELFF
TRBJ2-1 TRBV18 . CASSPQGTSYNEQFF
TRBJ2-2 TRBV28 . CASSQQLNTGELFF
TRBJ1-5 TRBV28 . CASSIIDSSNQPQHF
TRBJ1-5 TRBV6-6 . CASSPATRSHSNQPQHF
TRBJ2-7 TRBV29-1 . CSVEKAFGTGGTYEQYF
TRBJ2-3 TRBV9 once CASSVDGGGQLLDTQYF
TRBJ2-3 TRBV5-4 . CASSSVGTRGTDTQYF
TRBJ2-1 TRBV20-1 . CSASSGHEQFF
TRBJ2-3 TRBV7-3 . CASSSLAAKGNTQYF
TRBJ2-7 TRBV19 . CASSTGWGAYEQYF
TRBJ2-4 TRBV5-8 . CASSVSGSWAKNIQYF
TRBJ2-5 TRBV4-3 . CASSPGGGGAKTQYF
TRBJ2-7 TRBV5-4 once CASSGGLAGTYEQYF
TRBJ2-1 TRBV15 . CATSRGQGAHNEQFF
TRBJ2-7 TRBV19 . CASSITGTSYEQYF
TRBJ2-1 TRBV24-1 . CATSDPGLAGDYNEQFF
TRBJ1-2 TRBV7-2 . CASSRNVGWAYGYTF
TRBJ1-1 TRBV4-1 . CASSQIPEAANTEAFF
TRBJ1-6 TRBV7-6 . CASSLEAGLAPLHF
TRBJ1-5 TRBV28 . CASRPAWGRDSNQPQHF
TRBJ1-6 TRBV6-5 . CASRRQGDNSPLHF
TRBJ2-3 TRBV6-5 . CASSYVRSTDTQYF
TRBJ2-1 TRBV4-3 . CASSQETTGGYNEQFF
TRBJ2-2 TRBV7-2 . CASSRDRGPGELFF
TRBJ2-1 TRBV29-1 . CSVEDLGREDEQFF
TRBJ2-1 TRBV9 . CASSPSGNLYNEQFF
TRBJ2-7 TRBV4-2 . CASSPVAGEEYEQYF
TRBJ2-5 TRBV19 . CASSTQQETQYF
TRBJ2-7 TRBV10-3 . CAISEAAKAYEQYF
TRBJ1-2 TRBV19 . CATGTGAFYGYTF
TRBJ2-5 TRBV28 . CASSPERYQETQYF
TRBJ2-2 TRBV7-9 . CASRLKMRVSTGELFF
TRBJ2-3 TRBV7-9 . CASSSNRQVTDTQYF
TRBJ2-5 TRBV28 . CASSFSHRETQYF
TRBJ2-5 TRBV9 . CASSVAALQETQYF
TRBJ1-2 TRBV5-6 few CASSLAQGGGYTF
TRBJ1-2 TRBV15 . CATSRATEGSGYGYTF